This TCR beta chain appears in the sequencing data of a study of siplizumab effects on memory and regulatory T cells. Germline V gives CDR1 WSHSY, CDR2 SAAADI. The CDR3 contains 15 residues. V was shortened by 4 bases and J by 5 bases, with 14 bases between the two germline ends. TCRdb's table, derived via immunoSEQ multiplex PCR, lists solely in-frame clones and lacks some. This table holds approximately 50,000 clones, 93% found once. Source material: CD8+ T cells sorted from blood. The receptor's source is a human donor in good health. This chain uses TRBV10-2 with TRBJ2-2, with D perhaps given as TRBD1 or TRBD2 (5 bases each). CDR3 in DNA: TGCGCCAGCAGTGGAACCGGGACGGCTACCGGGGAGCTGTTTTTT. Encoded protein: CASSGTGTATGELFF.